Below are 21 T cell receptor beta chains sequenced from a single sample in a study of monozygotic twins with inflammatory bowel disease. After re-calling the 5' RACE reads, TCRdb lists one entry per CDR3 protein, DNA absent. This table lists about 380,000 distinct CDR3 sequences. The sample was blood. These receptors originate from a human donor with ulcerative colitis or Crohn's disease, or a healthy co-twin of an affected twin (not recorded which).

The J gene is TRBJ2-3, the V gene TRBV2; the D call from TCRdb, TRBD2, cannot be confirmed without DNA. Germline CDR1 SNHLY, CDR2 FYNNEI. The CDR3 runs 16 residues. Here the CDR3 reads CASSEAPSGGTDTQYF.

The chain employs TRBV30 and TRBJ2-7; the D call from TCRdb, TRBD1, cannot be confirmed without DNA. Germline V gene data show CDR1 as GTSNPN and CDR2 as SVGIG (reference sequence). This CDR3 region has 13 residues. The CDR3 spells CAWSVLGAYEQYF.

The V gene is TRBV30, the J gene TRBJ1-1. The CDR3 totals 13 residues. CDR1 and CDR2 from the germline V gene are GTSNPN and SVGIG (reference sequence). CDR3 loop: CAWIGREVPEAFF. Full variable domain (outside the CDR3, taken from reference TRBV30 and TRBJ1-1): SQTIHQWPATLVQPVGSPLSLECTVEGTSNPNLYWYRQAAGRGLQLLFYSVGIGQISSEVPQNLSASRPQDRQFILSSKKLLLSDSGFYLCAWIGREVPEAFFGQGTRLTVV.

This chain joins TRBV4-1 and TRBJ1-6; TCRdb's D call, TRBD1, is unchecked because there is no DNA. Germline-derived CDR1 and CDR2 are MGHRA and YSYEKL. This CDR3 is built from 17 residues. CDR3 residues: CASSLVSGGAYNSPLHF.

The rearrangement links TRBV11-2 to TRBJ2-3; checking the TCRdb D call of TRBD1 is not possible without DNA. The germline CDR1 and CDR2 sequences are SGHAT and FQNNGV. The CDR3 has 14 residues. CDR3 sequence: CASSFRATGDTQYF.

CDR3 sequence: CASSRSGTGIEQYF. V gene TRBV14 combines with J gene TRBJ2-7; TCRdb indicates TRBD1, and absent DNA this call remains unverified. CDR3 length equals 14 residues. Germline CDR1 SGHDN, CDR2 FVKESK.

This chain links TRBV5-1 with TRBJ1-1. The CDR3 sequence is 15 residues long. CDR1 SGHRS and CDR2 YFSETQ come from the germline V gene. Here the CDR3 reads CASSSEQHMNTEAFF.

The chain combines TRBV7-6 with TRBJ2-7. CDR1 and CDR2 (germline): SGHVS, FNYEAQ. This CDR3 is built from 14 residues. This chain's CDR3 is CASSLDRDFYEQYF.

The chain recombines TRBV28 with TRBJ2-3; TCRdb gives TRBD2 as the D gene, but with no DNA this cannot be confirmed. Germline V gene lookup returns CDR1 MDHEN and CDR2 SYDVKM. The CDR3 spans 14 residues. This chain's CDR3 is CASSFLAGTDTQYF.

This rearrangement joins TRBV5-1 to TRBJ2-1; TCRdb designates TRBD1, a call that cannot be tested without DNA. Germline CDR1 SGHRS, CDR2 YFSETQ. The CDR3 has 14 residues. The chain's CDR3 is CASSSGTGFYEQFF.

This sequence joins TRBV10-3 and TRBJ1-2; TCRdb selects TRBD1, and the lack of DNA leaves this call unchecked. CDR1 is ENHRY and CDR2 is SYGVKD in the germline V gene. The CDR3 is made up of 19 amino acids. The CDR3 loop reads CAISESLQGFGYYNYGYTF.

This rearrangement joins TRBV5-1 to TRBJ1-2; the D gene TCRdb calls, TRBD1, cannot be checked with no DNA. This CDR3 has 17 amino acids. The germline gives CDR1 SGHRS, CDR2 YFSETQ. CDR3 in amino acids: CASSLGEKPGQLYGYTF.

V is TRBV19 and J is TRBJ2-6. The germline gives CDR1 LNHDA, CDR2 SQIVND (reference sequence). The CDR3 totals 16 residues. CDR3 region: CASSIGMQSGANVLTF. The full variable domain, completed using reference TRBV19 and TRBJ2-6, is DGGITQSPKYLFRKEGQNVTLSCEQNLNHDAMYWYRQDPGQGLRLIYYSQIVNDFQKGDIAEGYSVSREKKESFPLTVTSAQKNPTAFYLCASSIGMQSGANVLTFGAGSRLTVL.

This chain uses TRBV5-4 with TRBJ1-2; absent DNA, TCRdb's TRBD1 call cannot be checked. Germline CDR1 SGHNT, CDR2 YYREEE (reference sequence). The CDR3 has 13 amino acids. This CDR3 reads CASSSGGHYGYTF.

CDR3 sequence reads: CASRMAGDQPQHF. The V call is TRBV12-3 or TRBV12-4, the J call TRBJ1-5. This CDR3 is 13 amino acids long.

This chain joins TRBV29-1 and TRBJ2-3; the D gene TCRdb calls, TRBD2, cannot be checked with no DNA. The CDR3 covers 14 residues. Germline CDR1 SQVTM, CDR2 ANQGSEA. The CDR3 protein is CSALAGGSTDTQYF.

The rearrangement joins TRBV5-4 to TRBJ2-5; TCRdb designates TRBD2, a call that cannot be tested without DNA. The CDR3 spans 16 residues. The germline V gene encodes CDR1 SGHNT and CDR2 YYREEE (reference sequence). The CDR3: CASSSPSGGVKETQYF.

The chain couples TRBV15 to TRBJ2-2. Germline CDR1 LNHNV, CDR2 YYDKDF (reference sequence). The CDR3 spans 14 residues. CDR3 amino acids: CVTSRERNTGELFF. Looking up the rest from reference TRBV15 and TRBJ2-2 gives the full variable domain: DAMVIQNPRYQVTQFGKPVTLSCSQTLNHNVMYWYQQKSSQAPKLLFHYYDKDFNNEADTPDNFQSRRPNTSFCFLDIRSPGLGDTAMYLCVTSRERNTGELFFGEGSRLTVL.

This chain joins TRBV7-6 and TRBJ2-3; TCRdb returns TRBD1, unconfirmable since there is no DNA. The CDR3 runs 16 residues. Germline V gene sequence: CDR1 SGHVS, CDR2 FNYEAQ. CDR3 residues: CASSLGFGGAGDTQYF.

The chain employs TRBV5-1 and TRBJ2-1; no DNA is available, so the TRBD1 call from TCRdb remains unchecked. CDR3 size: 16 residues. Germline V gene data show CDR1 as SGHRS and CDR2 as YFSETQ. The chain's CDR3 is CASSYLTGAENNEQFF.

This rearrangement joins TRBV20-1 to TRBJ2-1; TCRdb outputs TRBD1, but without DNA this stays unchecked. CDR1 and CDR2 (germline): DFQATT, SNEGSKA (reference sequence). The CDR3 is 15 residues long. The CDR3 sequence: CSARDGAGGINEQFF.